This passage covers 21 T cell receptor beta chains from one sample sequenced in a study of blood T cell repertoires in COVID-19. Sequencing used immunoSEQ multiplex PCR; TCRdb keeps in-frame clones, though not all of them. The table lists a few hundred thousand clones, 80% to 90% of them singletons. The sequenced material came from peripheral blood. The receptor set was obtained from a man over 45 who had recovered from COVID-19.

V usage is TRBV21-1 and J usage is TRBJ2-5; the table calls TRBD1, which could not be checked here. TRBV21-1 is designated a pseudogene. The CDR3 is 19 residues long. The CDR3 here is CASSKEDTTGARSQETQYF. In DNA, the CDR3 is TGTGCCAGCAGCAAAGAAGATACTACAGGGGCTAGATCCCAAGAGACCCAGTACTTC.

This clone was seen only a few times. V gene TRBV2 combines with J gene TRBJ1-3; D is unresolved. CDR1 and CDR2 from the germline V gene are SNHLY and FYNNEI. This CDR3 region has 18 residues. Trimming removed 3 bases at V and 0 bases at J, with 18 bases between. The CDR3, as DNA: TGTGCCAGCAGTGACTCCCCCGGAAGACTAGGCTCTGGAAACACCATATATTTT. It is translated as CASSDSPGRLGSGNTIYF.

The chain carries TRBV9 and TRBJ1-6; 7 positions match TRBD1. The V segment lost 6 bases and the J segment 6 bases; nucleotides outside the gene matches: 3. This CDR3 is 13 amino acids long. The germline CDR1 and CDR2 sequences are SGDLS and YYNGEE. DNA of the CDR3: TGTGCCAGCACTGGGACAGTTAATTCACCCCTCCACTTT. Translating it yields CASTGTVNSPLHF.

This clone appeared once. The chain is built from TRBV4-1 and TRBJ1-4; 8 nucleotides agree with TRBD1. The CDR3 contains 16 residues. The germline gives CDR1 MGHRA, CDR2 YSYEKL. Losses at the gene ends were 1 base for V and 5 bases for J; bases not matched to a gene: 6. The CDR3 spells CASSQVHRGGNEKLFF. The CDR3 DNA follows: TGCGCCAGCAGCCAAGTCCACAGGGGGGGAAATGAAAAACTGTTTTTT.

The rearrangement links TRBV5-1 to TRBJ2-3, with 10 bases that match TRBD2. The ends lost 6 bases at V and 0 bases at J; junction bases unmatched: 10. CDR1 and CDR2 from the germline V gene are SGHRS and YFSETQ. The CDR3 sequence is 17 residues long. CDR3 in DNA: TGCGCCAGCACAGTCGTAGCGGGAGGCTCTAGCACAGATACGCAGTATTTT. It specifies CASTVVAGGSSTDTQYF. The full variable domain, its missing parts supplied by reference TRBV5-1 and TRBJ2-3, is KAGVTQTPRYLIKTRGQQVTLSCSPISGHRSVSWYQQTPGQGLQFLFEYFSETQRNKGNFPGRFSGRQFSNSRSEMNVSTLELGDSALYLCASTVVAGGSSTDTQYFGPGTRLTVL.

This clone was observed a single time. The rearrangement uses TRBV11-2 and TRBJ2-7; 10 bases are shared with TRBD1. This CDR3 is 16 amino acids long. V dropped 4 bases and J dropped 3; count of bases not matched to a gene: 9. From germline, CDR1 is SGHAT and CDR2 FQNNGV. CDR3 sequence: CASSSTSGQGVYEQYF. In DNA, the CDR3 is TGTGCCAGCAGCTCTACTTCCGGACAGGGGGTCTACGAGCAGTACTTC.

The V gene is TRBV6-1, the J gene TRBJ2-5; possibly TRBD2 for D (8 bases). Germline assignment: CDR1 MNHNS and CDR2 SASEGT. The CDR3 runs 16 residues. The V end lost 0 bases, the J end lost 3 bases, and 14 bases lay between the germline ends. As DNA, the CDR3 is TGTGCCAGCAGTGAAGCAGGGGGCGGGAGGAAAGAGACCCAGTACTTC. It translates to CASSEAGGGRKETQYF.

This clone was recorded once. The genes are TRBV18 and TRBJ2-3, with D possibly being TRBD2 (6 bases). Germline V gives CDR1 KGHSH, CDR2 LQKENI. This CDR3 has 15 amino acids. Between the trimmed V and J ends, which lost 0 bases and 5 bases, there was a span of 12 bases. CDR3 nucleotides: TGTGCCAGCTCACCACCTAGCGGTCGTAAAGATACGCAGTATTTT. This encodes CASSPPSGRKDTQYF. Full variable domain (rest looked up from reference TRBV18 and TRBJ2-3): NAGVMQNPRHLVRRRGQEARLRCSPMKGHSHVYWYRQLPEEGLKFMVYLQKENIIDESGMPKERFSAEFPKEGPSILRIQQVVRGDSAAYFCASSPPSGRKDTQYFGPGTRLTVL.

This rearrangement joins TRBV15 to TRBJ2-3; maybe TRBD1 (5 bases). The V end was cut by 3 bases, the J end by 1 base, with 11 bases between. Germline V lookup: CDR1 LNHNV, CDR2 YYDKDF (reference sequence). The length of the CDR3 is 15 residues. CDR3 sequence: CATSSRTRGTDTQYF. In DNA form, the CDR3 reads TGTGCCACCAGCAGTAGGACAAGAGGCACAGATACGCAGTATTTT.

The gene calls are TRBV9 and TRBJ2-1; D is ambiguous. The CDR3 is made up of 14 amino acids. Germline lookup yields CDR1 SGDLS and CDR2 YYNGEE. V lost 1 base and J lost 7, with 12 bases in between. The CDR3 DNA reads as TGTGCCAGCAGCGTACTATCCACGTGGAATGAGCAGTTCTTC. Its protein product is CASSVLSTWNEQFF.

This clone was observed a few times. This chain links TRBV9 with TRBJ2-7, with D perhaps TRBD2 (6 bases). The CDR3 consists of 14 residues. Germline V gives CDR1 SGDLS, CDR2 YYNGEE. The V end lost 3 bases, the J end lost 2 bases, and 12 bases lay between the germline ends. Written as DNA, the CDR3 is TGTGCCAGCAGCGCCGAAGGACTACCCTACGAGCAGTACTTC. Translating it yields CASSAEGLPYEQYF.

V and J are TRBV5-1 and TRBJ1-4; 8 positions agree with TRBD1. Germline V CDR1 and CDR2: SGHRS, YFSETQ. The CDR3 length is 14 residues. The V segment lost 0 bases and the J segment 8 bases; nucleotides outside the gene matches: 3. CDR3: CASSLDGQGEKLFF. The DNA of the CDR3 is TGCGCCAGCAGCTTGGATGGACAGGGCGAAAAACTGTTTTTT. Drawing the rest from reference TRBV5-1 and TRBJ1-4, the complete variable domain is KAGVTQTPRYLIKTRGQQVTLSCSPISGHRSVSWYQQTPGQGLQFLFEYFSETQRNKGNFPGRFSGRQFSNSRSEMNVSTLELGDSALYLCASSLDGQGEKLFFGSGTQLSVL.

V and J are TRBV4-1 and TRBJ2-2, with TRBD2 matching 8 bases. The V gene's germline CDR1 is MGHRA and CDR2 YSYEKL. This CDR3 spans 16 amino acids. The junction had 8 bases not matched to a gene; V was cut back by 5 bases and J by 3 bases. CDR3: CASSGAGEVDTGELFF. CDR3 bases: TGCGCCAGCAGCGGAGCGGGAGAGGTGGACACCGGGGAGCTGTTTTTT.

The rearrangement uses TRBV7-9 and TRBJ1-4; 7 bases map to TRBD1. After removal of 5 bases from V and 5 bases from J, the junction contained 11 bases not matched to a gene. The CDR3 extends over 16 amino acids. Germline V gives CDR1 SEHNR, CDR2 FQNEAQ (reference sequence). The CDR3: CASSQNAGQRNEKLFF. The CDR3 DNA follows: TGTGCCAGCAGCCAAAACGCGGGACAGCGGAATGAAAAACTGTTTTTT.

J is TRBJ2-7 and V is TRBV15; 8 bases match TRBD1. CDR3 size: 15 residues. V shed 5 bases, J shed 1 base, and the junction held 7 bases outside the gene matches. Per the germline V gene, CDR1 is LNHNV and CDR2 is YYDKDF (reference sequence). In nucleotides, the CDR3 is TGTGCCACCAGCGGACAGGGTAAGGGTTCCTACGAGCAGTACTTC. Translated, it gives CATSGQGKGSYEQYF.

This clone has more than one count but fewer than ten. The chain employs TRBV18 and TRBJ1-1; D might be TRBD1 (6 bases). There are 14 residues in the CDR3. Germline loops: CDR1 KGHSH, CDR2 LQKENI. Trimming took off 1 base at V and 1 base at J, with 7 bases between the two ends. This chain's CDR3 is CASSPLQGNTEAFF. In nucleotides, the CDR3 is TGTGCCAGCTCACCACTACAGGGGAACACTGAAGCTTTCTTT. Together with reference TRBV18 and TRBJ1-1, the CDR3 gives the full variable domain: NAGVMQNPRHLVRRRGQEARLRCSPMKGHSHVYWYRQLPEEGLKFMVYLQKENIIDESGMPKERFSAEFPKEGPSILRIQQVVRGDSAAYFCASSPLQGNTEAFFGQGTRLTVV.

The rearrangement joins TRBV18 to TRBJ2-7; D call uncertain. V was clipped by 3 bases and J by 0 bases, with 6 bases between them. There are 13 residues in the CDR3. Per germline, CDR1 KGHSH and CDR2 LQKENI. CDR3 loop: CASSPQFSYEQYF. CDR3 DNA: TGTGCCAGCTCACCGCAGTTCTCCTACGAGCAGTACTTC. The full variable domain, with the rest looked up from reference TRBV18 and TRBJ2-7, is NAGVMQNPRHLVRRRGQEARLRCSPMKGHSHVYWYRQLPEEGLKFMVYLQKENIIDESGMPKERFSAEFPKEGPSILRIQQVVRGDSAAYFCASSPQFSYEQYFGPGTRLTVT.

V and J are TRBV7-8 and TRBJ1-6; 10 nucleotides match TRBD1. This CDR3 has 18 amino acids. J was trimmed by 2 bases and V by 1 base; bases with no gene match: 5. Per germline, CDR1 SGHVS and CDR2 FQNEAQ. CDR3 bases: TGTGCCAGCAGCTTAGATTCGGGACAGGGGACCTATAATTCACCCCTCCACTTT. It translates to CASSLDSGQGTYNSPLHF.

This clone was seen more than once but under ten times. V is TRBV16 and J is TRBJ1-2; 7 bases match TRBD1. The V gene's germline CDR1 is KGHSY and CDR2 FQNENV. The CDR3 totals 15 residues. Germline trimming cut 1 base from V and 3 bases from J; bases unmatched to any gene: 5. The CDR3 here is CASSQYHRGDYGYTF. Written as DNA, the CDR3 is TGTGCCAGCAGCCAATATCACAGGGGCGACTATGGCTACACCTTC. The full variable domain, rest sourced from reference TRBV16 and TRBJ1-2, is GEEVAQTPKHLVRGEGQKAKLYCAPIKGHSYVFWYQQVLKNEFKFLISFQNENVFDETGMPKERFSAKCLPNSPCSLEIQATKLEDSAVYFCASSQYHRGDYGYTFGSGTRLTVV.

This rearrangement joins TRBV29-1 to TRBJ2-7; 14 bases are shared with TRBD2. The V and J ends lost 1 base and 7 bases, in that order; junction bases with no gene match: 9. CDR1 is SQVTM and CDR2 is ANQGSEA in the germline V gene. The CDR3 loop spans 16 amino acids. CDR3 region: CSVEGRTSGRSGEQYF. The CDR3 DNA sequence: TGCAGCGTTGAAGGTCGGACTAGCGGGAGGTCGGGGGAGCAGTACTTC.

This clone has a single count. The J gene is TRBJ2-1, the V gene TRBV11-2, with D possibly matching TRBD1 (6 bases). The V and J ends lost 1 base and 2 bases respectively, with 12 bases between them. The CDR3 runs 16 residues. The germline CDR1 and CDR2 sequences are SGHAT and FQNNGV. The CDR3 DNA sequence: TGTGCCAGCAGCTTAGCTCTCCACAGGGCCTACAATGAGCAGTTCTTC. It codes for CASSLALHRAYNEQFF.